The rows below give T cell receptor beta chains drawn from one sample of a study of cytomegalovirus exposure and HLA in healthy donors. Repertoires were generated with immunoSEQ multiplex PCR, while TCRdb's copy carries only in-frame clones and drops some. In the table there are around 180,000 clones, around 80% of which are singletons. The material sequenced was PBMCs. The source of these receptors is a woman aged 18-29 years in good health and CMV-seropositive. Both conserved end residues are part of each CDR3. Each record gives: V gene, D gene, CDR3 protein. The D gene is left open where the match is weak.

>TRBV11-2|TRBD2
CASSLDSGGVTDTQYF
>TRBV10-3|TRBD1
CAISKGTGGLSNTGELFF
>TRBV27|TRBD2
CASSTPSGESSYEQYF
>TRBV4-1|.
CASSQDLRGAFF
>TRBV19|TRBD1
CASSKGQGKAGELFF
>TRBV11-1|TRBD2
CASSSQLAGGFNEQFF
>TRBV15|.
CATSRGEGSGYTF
>TRBV9|.
CASSDTLEAQYF
>TRBV6-4|TRBD2
CASSARLAGGEQFF
>TRBV6-5|.
CASSPGSNNYGYTF
>TRBV4-2|TRBD1
CASSRGTGGSEQYF
>TRBV11-1|.
CASSFGAANTEAFF
>TRBV2|TRBD1
CASGGTGAGELFF
>TRBV5-1|TRBD1
CASSARDRGRPYNEQFF
>TRBV6-5|.
CASRVGGAITGELFF
>TRBV18|.
CASSPTQNTGELFF
>TRBV9|.
CASSPMEGHSTDTQYF
>TRBV7-2|.
CASSPIAATQETRYF
>TRBV6-6|.
CASSRELGKRNNEQFF
>TRBV11-2|TRBD2
CASSFPTSGDRTDTQYF
>TRBV30|TRBD1
CAWARDREETQYF
>TRBV6-6|.
CASSRQTYGYTF